Listed below are T cell receptor beta chains from one sample, sequenced in a study of PD-1 blockade in classical Hodgkin lymphoma. Assay: immunoSEQ multiplex PCR; the TCRdb copy retains only in-frame clones and omits some. The table shows about 7,600 clones, with 77% occurring only once. Sample: CD4+ T cells from blood, taken at baseline. The receptor set was obtained from a human donor with classical Hodgkin lymphoma. The CDR3 runs from the conserved cysteine through the conserved F or W. D genes are given only for firm matches. Rows give clone size only sometimes, using once, few, many, or a class for an expanded clone.

>TRBV6-5|NA|TRBJ1-2|NA
TGTGCCAGCAGTGACACAGCAGGGAACTATGGCTACACCTTC
CASSDTAGNYGYTF
>TRBV7-9|NA|TRBJ2-3|NA
TGTGCCAGCAGCTTAGGCGGAACAGATACGCAGTATTTT
CASSLGGTDTQYF
>TRBV5-1|NA|TRBJ2-7|NA
TGCGCCAGCAGCTTGGACAGAAGTGGAGGCGAGCAGTACTTC
CASSLDRSGGEQYF
>TRBV7-9|NA|TRBJ1-3|NA
TGTGCCAGCAGCTCAGGACAGTCTACATACTCTGGAAACACCATATATTTT
CASSSGQSTYSGNTIYF
>TRBV19|NA|TRBJ1-1|NA
TGTGCCAGTAGTATAACAGGGAACACTGAAGCTTTCTTT
CASSITGNTEAFF
>TRBV10-3|NA|TRBJ1-1|NA
TGTGCCATCAGTGTCGCAGGTACTATGAACACTGAAGCTTTCTTT
CAISVAGTMNTEAFF
>TRBV5-1|TRBD1|TRBJ1-1|NA
TGCGCCAGCAGCGGTAGACAGGGGTTGGCTTTCTTT
CASSGRQGLAFF
>TRBV7-2|NA|TRBJ2-7|NA
TGTGCCAGCAGCTTAGCCCCCTTTGAGCAGTACTTC
CASSLAPFEQYF
>TRBV5-4|NA|TRBJ2-1|NA
TGTGCCAGCAGCCTTAGACAGGTTAGCTCCTACAATGAGCAGTTCTTC
CASSLRQVSSYNEQFF
>TRBV27|NA|TRBJ1-6|few
TGTGCCAGCGGTCTTACCGTTAAGGGATCACCCCTCCACTTT
CASGLTVKGSPLHF
>TRBV7-2|TRBD1|TRBJ1-5|NA
TGTGCCAGCAGCTTGGGACAGGTAAATCAGCCCCAGCATTTT
CASSLGQVNQPQHF
>TRBV7-2|TRBD1|TRBJ2-1|NA
TGTGCCAGCAGCTTACTAAAGACAGGGGGTAGTGAGCAGTTCTTC
CASSLLKTGGSEQFF
>TRBV4-3|TRBD2|TRBJ2-5|NA
TGCGCCAGCAGCCGTGGACTAGCGGGAGTAGAGACCCAGTACTTC
CASSRGLAGVETQYF
>TRBV4-2|NA|TRBJ2-2|NA
TGTGCCAGCAGCCAGGAAACCACATTCGCCGGGGAGCTGTTTTTT
CASSQETTFAGELFF
>TRBV5-1|NA|TRBJ1-2|NA
TGCGCCAGCAGCAAACTAGACTTCGGCTACACCTTC
CASSKLDFGYTF
>TRBV28|TRBD2|TRBJ2-7|NA
TGTGCCAGCAGTTCCCCTATAGCGGGGAGCTCCTACGAGCAGTACTTC
CASSSPIAGSSYEQYF
>TRBV18|TRBD1|TRBJ1-6|NA
TGTGCCAGCTCTCGGGACAGAGTTAATTCACCCCTCCACTTT
CASSRDRVNSPLHF
>TRBV11-1|TRBD2|TRBJ2-5|few
TGTGCCAGCAGCCGCGGAGGGCAACTAGCGTGGGAGACCCAGTACTTC
CASSRGGQLAWETQYF
>TRBV18|NA|TRBJ1-2|NA
TGTGCCAGCTCACCTGGAATAGGGATGGACTATGGCTACACCTTC
CASSPGIGMDYGYTF
>TRBV5-1|NA|TRBJ1-3|once
TGCGCCAGCAGCAGCGGCTCTGGAAACACCATATATTTT
CASSSGSGNTIYF
>TRBV28|NA|TRBJ2-2|NA
TGTGCCAGCAGTTTAGTGTCGGACCTGAACACCGGGGAGCTGTTTTTT
CASSLVSDLNTGELFF
>TRBV9|NA|TRBJ1-1|NA
TGTGCCAGCAGCGCCCACGAAATGAACACTGAAGCTTTCTTT
CASSAHEMNTEAFF
>TRBV19|TRBD1|TRBJ1-5|NA
TGTGCCAGTAGTGATTCGCGACAGGGGGGAGGTCAGCCCCAGCATTTT
CASSDSRQGGGQPQHF
>TRBV4-2|NA|TRBJ2-5|NA
TGTGCCAGCAGCTTGGGGGTGGGAGTTCGCCAAGAGACCCAGTACTTC
CASSLGVGVRQETQYF
>TRBV10-3|TRBD1|TRBJ2-7|NA
TGTGCCATCAGGCAGACGACAGGGGGCTACGAGCAGTACTTC
CAIRQTTGGYEQYF
>TRBV5-1|NA|TRBJ2-6|NA
TGCGCCAGCAGATTGACAGGGGCCAACGTCCTGACTTTC
CASRLTGANVLTF